This T cell receptor (beta chain) is drawn from a study of blood T cell repertoires in COVID-19. Study summary: The United States, Italy and Spain were the sources of the acute and convalescent COVID-19 samples.

In the authors' methods: Estimation of nucleated cell counts relied on the amplification of reference gene primers. Repertoires were generated with immunoSEQ multiplex PCR, while TCRdb's copy carries only in-frame clones and drops some. V and J calls and clone size are as listed in that table; D and trimming were resolved from the DNA. The table includes 150,000 to 200,000 clones, under 90% detected once. Trimming took off 0 bases at V and 0 bases at J, with 14 bases between the two ends. This CDR3 spans 18 amino acids. Germline V gene sequence: CDR1 LNHNV, CDR2 YYDKDF (reference sequence). This clone was found once. Participant ages covered about 18 to 89 years across 25 or so US areas.

This receptor was obtained from a man aged 45-60 years who had recovered from COVID-19. The chain carries TRBV15 and TRBJ1-4; D is ambiguous. What was sequenced was PBMCs or T cells enriched from blood (not recorded which). CDR3 protein: CATSRDSVTATTNEKLFF. The CDR3 DNA reads as TGTGCCACCAGCAGAGATTCGGTAACAGCCACAACTAATGAAAAACTGTTTTTT.